This entry is about one TCR beta chain. With 1 base removed from V and 0 bases from J, the gap between germline ends came to 13 bases. Looked up from germline, CDR1 is KGHSH and CDR2 is LQKENI. The CDR3 loop spans 17 amino acids. As processed by the authors: Reference gene primer amplification gave estimated nucleated cell counts. Sequencing was performed with immunoSEQ multiplex PCR; in TCRdb, only in-frame clones are kept and a portion is missing. That table furnishes V, J and clone size, whereas the DNA furnished D and trimming. This table holds over 100,000 clones, around 78% found once. The data were obtained in a study of blood T cell repertoires in COVID-19. Study overall: T cells, B-cell-depleted T cells, or PBMCs supplied cDNA or gDNA.

The source of this sequence is a woman between 55 and 75 years old with acute or convalescent COVID-19. Sample: peripheral blood. This rearrangement joins TRBV18 to TRBJ1-5; tentative D call: TRBD1 (6 bases). The CDR3 here is CASSPQGGAYSNQPQHF. As DNA, the CDR3 is TGTGCCAGCTCACCACAGGGGGGGGCATATAGCAATCAGCCCCAGCATTTT.